The 28 T cell receptor beta chains below all came from one sample that was sequenced in a study of T cells after yellow fever vaccination. TCRdb independently ran MiXCR on the 5' RACE reads; one entry per CDR3 protein. The table records a few hundred thousand distinct CDR3 sequences, 12% of them present only once. The sample consisted of CD4+ T cells sorted from PBMCs, taken 15 days after the yellow fever booster vaccination. Receptor source: a man between 18 and 29 years old who received the YFV17D yellow fever vaccine.

At least ten counts were recorded for this clonotype. J is TRBJ2-7 and V is TRBV27, with no clear D. V lost 10 bases and J 6 bases, leaving 7 bases between the germline ends. CDR3 length equals 9 residues. The germline gives CDR1 MNHEY, CDR2 SMNVEV (reference sequence). CDR3 sequence: CAKRSEQYV. In DNA form, the CDR3 reads TGTGCCAAGAGAAGCGAGCAGTACGTC.

The genes are TRBV5-1 and TRBJ2-1; tentative D call: TRBD2 (5 bases). V was trimmed by 6 bases and J by 3 bases, leaving 7 bases between them. CDR3 size: 12 residues. CDR1 and CDR2 from the germline V gene are SGHRS and YFSETQ. CDR3 amino acids: CASTRDYNEQFF. The CDR3 region has the DNA TGCGCCAGCACCCGGGACTACAATGAGCAGTTCTTC.

In this sample, this clonotype turned up a few times. The genes are TRBV6-1 and TRBJ1-2; D ambiguous. CDR3 length: 13 amino acids. V lost 5 bases, J lost 3 bases, and 10 bases lay in between. Germline V CDR1 and CDR2: MNHNS, SASEGT. The CDR3 nucleotides are TGTGCCAGCAGTCCCGGGTTCCACTATGGCTACACCTTC. Amino acids: CASSPGFHYGYTF.

The rearrangement uses TRBV6-2 or TRBV6-3 and TRBJ2-2; D possibly corresponds to TRBD1 (5 bases). V was trimmed by 2 bases and J by 3 bases, leaving 25 bases between them. The CDR3 covers 20 residues. Germline values: CDR1 MNHEY, CDR2 SVGEGT. The CDR3 DNA is TGTGCCAGCAGTTACCCGGGCAGTACCCGGACACAAGGGGACACCGGGGAGCTGTTTTTT. Its translation is CASSYPGSTRTQGDTGELFF.

The chain links TRBV20-1 to TRBJ2-5; D may match TRBD1 or TRBD2 (7 bases each). The germline CDR1 and CDR2 sequences are DFQATT and SNEGSKA (reference sequence). Between the trimmed V and J ends, which lost 5 bases and 7 bases, there was a span of 17 bases. This CDR3 has 13 residues. The CDR3 loop reads CSAHAGGAGTQYF. The CDR3 DNA reads as TGCAGTGCTCACGCAGGGGGGGCCGGGACCCAGTACTTC.

The table lists this clonotype with a few counts. The chain recombines TRBV11-2 with TRBJ2-3; the D is unclear. Trimming removed 3 bases from V and 3 bases from J, with 10 bases in between. Germline CDR1 SGHAT, CDR2 FQNNGV. The CDR3 totals 14 residues. The CDR3 region has the DNA TGTGCCAGCAGCTTCTCACCTCCTACAGATACGCAGTATTTT. Its protein product is CASSFSPPTDTQYF. The full variable domain, completed using reference TRBV11-2 and TRBJ2-3, is EAGVAQSPRYKIIEKRQSVAFWCNPISGHATLYWYQQILGQGPKLLIQFQNNGVVDDSQLPKDRFSAERLKGVDSTLKIQPAKLEDSAVYLCASSFSPPTDTQYFGPGTRLTVL.

In its sample, this clonotype was seen a few times. The J gene is TRBJ2-7, the V gene TRBV10-3; D is perhaps TRBD2 (6 bases). CDR3 size: 14 residues. Germline V gene sequence: CDR1 ENHRY, CDR2 SYGVKD. Trimming left V 4 bases short and J 0 bases short, with 10 bases between. In DNA, the CDR3 is TGTGCCATCAGTGGGGACTCCAGCTCCTACGAGCAGTACTTC. Protein: CAISGDSSSYEQYF.

The chain has TRBV5-1 and TRBJ2-3; 7 nucleotides align to TRBD1. This CDR3 is built from 18 residues. Trimming at V came to 3 bases and at J to 2 bases, leaving 15 bases not matched to a gene. Looked up from germline, CDR1 is SGHRS and CDR2 is YFSETQ. The CDR3 coding sequence is TGCGCCAGCAGCTCGACTACAAACCGGGACAGACTCACAGATACGCAGTATTTT. This gives the protein CASSSTTNRDRLTDTQYF.

This clonotype was recorded a few times. V and J are TRBV6-5 and TRBJ2-2; D unclear. Germline V gene sequence: CDR1 MNHEY, CDR2 SVGAGI. This CDR3 spans 12 amino acids. Trimming took off 9 bases at V and 5 bases at J, with 10 bases between the two ends. CDR3 region: CASSGWTGELFF. CDR3 bases: TGTGCCAGTTCTGGTTGGACCGGGGAGCTGTTTTTT.

The CDR3 DNA reads as TGTGCCAGCAGAAATGACGGGGCCTACGAGCAGTACTTC. Its protein product is CASRNDGAYEQYF. The chain joins TRBV7-2 to TRBJ2-7, with D tentatively TRBD2 (5 bases). Germline V CDR1 and CDR2: SGHTA, FQGNSA. Trimming shortened V by 6 bases and J by 2 bases, and 11 bases separated the two germline ends. This CDR3 spans 13 amino acids.

The V and J genes are TRBV25-1 and TRBJ1-5; 7 positions agree with TRBD1. V shed 3 bases and J 7 bases; nucleotides not matched to a gene: 6. CDR3 size: 14 residues. Germline V gene data show CDR1 as MGHDK and CDR2 as SYGVNS. In DNA, the CDR3 is TGTGCCAGCAGTGAGACAGGGCTACAGCAGCCCCAGCATTTT. It specifies CASSETGLQQPQHF.

Note on this clonotype: Relative to the germline gene, one junction end is altered; a read error may explain this. This chain links TRBV5-4 with TRBJ1-1; unclear D gene. The CDR3 is 13 residues long. Per the germline V gene, CDR1 is SGHNT and CDR2 is YYREEE (reference sequence). The CDR3 DNA is TGTGCCAGCAGAACAAATGTCGGGTCTGAAGCTCTCTTT. As protein: CASRTNVGSEALF. The full variable domain, with the rest looked up from reference TRBV5-4 and TRBJ1-1, is ETGVTQSPTHLIKTRGQQVTLRCSSQSGHNTVSWYQQALGQGPQFIFQYYREEENGRGNFPPRFSGLQFPNYSSELNVNALELDDSALYLCASRTNVGSEALFGQGTRLTVV.

The chain carries TRBV27 and TRBJ1-6; D is perhaps TRBD1 (5 bases). The germline V and J ends were trimmed by 6 bases and 10 bases, with 19 bases remaining between them. CDR3 length equals 15 residues. Germline CDR1 MNHEY, CDR2 SMNVEV (reference sequence). Here the CDR3 reads CASSDPGGRDSPLHF. The CDR3 nucleotides are TGTGCCAGCAGCGACCCTGGAGGGCGGGACTCACCCCTCCACTTT.

The chain joins TRBV4-2 to TRBJ2-5, with D maybe TRBD2 (6 bases). V was pared by 3 bases and J by 1 base, with 12 bases between. CDR1 LGHNA and CDR2 YNFKEQ come from the germline V gene. The CDR3 is made up of 15 amino acids. Here the CDR3 reads CASSQGVGGQETQYF. CDR3 sequence (DNA): TGTGCCAGCAGCCAGGGGGTGGGGGGCCAAGAGACCCAGTACTTC.

This clonotype was observed a few times. CDR3 nucleotide sequence: TGTGCCAGCAGCCAAGTAGCGGGGGGTAGGACCCAGTACTTC. It translates to CASSQVAGGRTQYF. The chain carries TRBV4-2 and TRBJ2-5, with 10 bases that match TRBD2. In germline, CDR1 is LGHNA, CDR2 YNFKEQ. Trimming took 1 base from V and 7 from J; bases not matched to a gene: 3. The CDR3 is 14 residues long.

V usage is TRBV7-7 and J usage is TRBJ2-3, with 9 bases that match TRBD2. The germline V gene has CDR1 SSHAT and CDR2 FNYEAQ (reference sequence). CDR3 length: 15 residues. Trimming at V came to 5 bases and at J to 2 bases, leaving 5 bases not matched to a gene. CDR3 residues: CASSRGGGSTDTQYF. The CDR3 DNA follows: TGTGCCAGCAGCCGCGGGGGGGGTTCCACAGATACGCAGTATTTT. Full variable domain (missing parts from reference TRBV7-7 and TRBJ2-3): GAGVSQSPRYKVTKRGQDVTLRCDPISSHATLYWYQQALGQGPEFLTYFNYEAQPDKSGLPSDRFSAERPEGSISTLTIQRTEQRDSAMYRCASSRGGGSTDTQYFGPGTRLTVL.

This clonotype turned up a few times. V usage is TRBV12-3 or TRBV12-4 and J usage is TRBJ2-7, with TRBD1 matching 9 bases. This CDR3 has 14 amino acids. V dropped 6 bases and J dropped 4; count of bases not matched to a gene: 7. CDR3 in DNA: TGTGCCAGCAGCCCTGGGACAGGGAGGTACGAGCAGTACTTC. Its protein is CASSPGTGRYEQYF.

The chain carries TRBV7-2 and TRBJ2-1; D tentatively reads TRBD1 or TRBD2 (5 bases each). Deletions cut 1 base from V and 2 bases from J, with 9 bases between. This CDR3 is 15 amino acids long. CDR1 and CDR2 from the germline V gene are SGHTA and FQGNSA. CDR3 DNA: TGTGCCAGCAGCTTAGACCGGGACCCCTACAATGAGCAGTTCTTC. This sequence encodes CASSLDRDPYNEQFF.

This clonotype was observed many times. This rearrangement joins TRBV7-2 to TRBJ2-6; 7 bases map to TRBD2. The CDR3 runs 15 residues. Trimming at V came to 6 bases and at J to 5 bases, leaving 7 bases not matched to a gene. Germline V gives CDR1 SGHTA, CDR2 FQGNSA. The DNA of the CDR3 is TGTGCCAGCAGTCCCCCCGGGAGGTGGGCCAACGTCCTGACTTTC. Its translation: CASSPPGRWANVLTF.

The genes are TRBV7-3 and TRBJ2-3; 9 positions match TRBD1. The CDR3 covers 14 residues. Trimming at V came to 5 bases and at J to 4 bases, leaving 4 bases not matched to a gene. Germline CDR1 SGHTA, CDR2 FQGTGA. CDR3 nucleotide sequence: TGTGCCAGCAGCGGGGACAGGGAGGCAGATACGCAGTATTTT. Protein product: CASSGDREADTQYF.

This clonotype turned up a few times. The chain couples TRBV5-4 to TRBJ2-1, with TRBD1 identical over 8 bases. This CDR3 region has 15 residues. Germline-derived CDR1 and CDR2 are SGHNT and YYREEE (reference sequence). V was clipped by 3 bases and J by 6 bases; unmatched bases: 8. For the CDR3, the DNA is TGTGCCAGCAGCTCAACAGGGGGTAGTTTCAATGAGCAGTTCTTC. It encodes CASSSTGGSFNEQFF.

This clonotype occurred a few times. This rearrangement joins TRBV11-2 to TRBJ2-3, with 7 bases identical to TRBD2. V was pared by 5 bases and J by 2 bases, with 13 bases of the junction left unmatched. The CDR3 has 17 residues. Germline CDR1 and CDR2: SGHAT and FQNNGV. The CDR3 DNA follows: TGTGCCAGCAGCCTCCGGACTAGAAAGAGGGTCACAGATACGCAGTATTTT. Translated: CASSLRTRKRVTDTQYF.

This clonotype came up a few times. The rearrangement uses TRBV12-3 or TRBV12-4 and TRBJ1-1; D unclear. The CDR3 has 15 residues. The germline V and J ends were trimmed by 7 bases and 10 bases, with 25 bases remaining between them. The CDR3 coding sequence is TGTGCCAGCAAGACTTCCGGCCTCGTCCAGAGTGGAGCTTTCTTT. Its translation is CASKTSGLVQSGAFF.

This clonotype was counted between two and nine times. The chain uses TRBV29-1 and TRBJ1-2, with D possibly matching TRBD1 (5 bases). Trimming cost V 4 bases and J 6 bases, with 12 bases left between them. Germline CDR1 is SQVTM and CDR2 is ANQGSEA. This CDR3 region has 12 residues. The CDR3 nucleotides read TGCAGCGTTGCCGGGCTAGGGGATGGCTACACCTTC. This encodes CSVAGLGDGYTF.

This clonotype was observed a handful of times. This rearrangement joins TRBV7-9 to TRBJ2-3; possibly TRBD1 for D (5 bases). V dropped 5 bases and J dropped 2 bases, with 11 bases sitting between them. Germline V CDR1 and CDR2: SEHNR, FQNEAQ (reference sequence). This CDR3 region has 14 residues. The CDR3 nucleotides are TGTGCCAGCAGCCCGCAGGGTGTCACAGATACGCAGTATTTT. Translation gives CASSPQGVTDTQYF.

This clonotype was observed many times. The DNA of the CDR3 is TGTGCCAGCAGCAATAGGGGGTACGAGCAGTACTTC. Translation gives CASSNRGYEQYF. V is TRBV27 and J is TRBJ2-7; TRBD1 is a possible D gene (6 bases). The germline gives CDR1 MNHEY, CDR2 SMNVEV (reference sequence). Trimming stripped 6 bases from V and 4 bases from J, with 10 bases between. The CDR3 runs 12 residues.

The count of this clonotype is one. The DNA for the CDR3 is TGCAGTGCAATTCAGGTGGGAGCCTCTGGGGCCAACGTCCTGACTTTC. Amino acid sequence: CSAIQVGASGANVLTF. The chain carries TRBV20-1 and TRBJ2-6, with D possibly TRBD2 on 5 matching bases. V lost 6 bases, J lost 0 bases, and 15 bases lay in between. This CDR3 has 16 amino acids. Germline-derived CDR1 and CDR2 are DFQATT and SNEGSKA (reference sequence).

Only a few counts were recorded for this clonotype. J is TRBJ1-2 and V is TRBV12-3 or TRBV12-4, with D tentatively TRBD1 (6 bases). The CDR3 has 15 residues. V was trimmed by 6 bases and J by 3 bases, leaving 17 bases between them. CDR3 residues: CASREPWGADYGYTF. The CDR3 DNA reads TGTGCCAGCAGGGAACCGTGGGGGGCTGACTATGGCTACACCTTC.